A single sample is the source of the 31 T cell receptor beta chains below, sequenced in a study of blood T cell repertoires in COVID-19. Data came from immunoSEQ multiplex PCR; TCRdb stores just in-frame clones and leaves some out. The sample yields about 160,000 clones, 70% to 85% seen once. Sequences were obtained from peripheral blood. These receptor sequences come from a woman at least 80 years old with acute or convalescent COVID-19.

The chain joins TRBV20-1 to TRBJ1-2; 9 nucleotides agree with TRBD1. CDR3 length: 11 residues. CDR1 is DFQATT and CDR2 is SNEGSKA in the germline V gene (reference sequence). Losses at the gene ends were 6 bases for V and 9 bases for J; bases not matched to a gene: 5. The CDR3: CSAMDRGRYTF. CDR3 DNA sequence: TGCAGTGCCATGGACAGGGGCCGCTACACCTTC.

J is TRBJ1-1 and V is TRBV6-6, with 7 bases that match TRBD1. V lost 4 bases to trimming and J lost 3 bases; unmatched junction nucleotides: 5. The germline gives CDR1 MNHNY, CDR2 SVGAGI (reference sequence). CDR3 length: 14 residues. The CDR3 is CASSSGQAHTEAFF. In DNA, the CDR3 is TGTGCCAGCAGTTCCGGACAGGCTCACACTGAAGCTTTCTTT.

This chain connects TRBV3-1 (or the pseudogene TRBV3-2) to TRBJ2-2; unclear D gene. From germline, CDR1 is LGHDT and CDR2 YNNKEL (reference sequence). V was pared by 0 bases and J by 6 bases, with 8 bases between. This CDR3 comprises 14 residues. CDR3 loop: CASSQELKPGELFF. The CDR3 bases are TGTGCCAGCAGCCAAGAACTTAAGCCCGGGGAGCTGTTTTTT.

This clone was seen only a few times. V gene TRBV6-1 combines with J gene TRBJ1-2; a weak D match, TRBD1 (6 bases). The germline V gene encodes CDR1 MNHNS and CDR2 SASEGT. The germline V and J ends were trimmed by 3 bases and 2 bases, with 10 bases remaining between them. The CDR3 covers 14 residues. The CDR3 nucleotides are TGTGCCAGCAGTGAGGGGGCAACCAACTATGGCTACACCTTC. As protein: CASSEGATNYGYTF.

The genes are TRBV5-1 and TRBJ2-7, with 9 bases fitting TRBD2. J gave up 0 bases and V 1 base, and 2 bases lay outside the gene matches. The CDR3 has 15 residues. The V gene's germline CDR1 is SGHRS and CDR2 YFSETQ. CDR3 sequence: CASSLLAGPSYEQYF. CDR3 nucleotides: TGCGCCAGCAGCTTGCTAGCGGGGCCCTCCTACGAGCAGTACTTC.

This clone appeared a single time. Written as DNA, the CDR3 is TGTGCCAGCAGCCTGGGGGCCGGCTACACCTTC. It specifies CASSLGAGYTF. The chain couples TRBV7-9 to TRBJ1-2, with D perhaps TRBD1 (6 bases). The CDR3 loop spans 11 amino acids. From germline, CDR1 is SEHNR and CDR2 FQNEAQ (reference sequence). The V and J ends lost 5 bases and 8 bases respectively, with 9 bases between them.

This clone has a count of ten or more. This sample includes further DNA sequences coding for the same CDR3. The chain combines TRBV18 with TRBJ2-1; 7 nucleotides match TRBD2. This CDR3 is 15 amino acids long. V shed 3 bases, J shed 0 bases, and the junction held 2 bases outside the gene matches. Germline-derived CDR1 and CDR2 are KGHSH and LQKENI. CDR3 nucleotides: TGTGCCAGCTCACCGGCTAGCGGCTCCTACAATGAGCAGTTCTTC. Translating it yields CASSPASGSYNEQFF.

This clone was seen once. This chain connects TRBV2 to TRBJ1-1, with D tentatively TRBD1 (6 bases). The CDR3 sequence is 14 residues long. V was shortened by 4 bases and J by 7 bases, with 16 bases between the two germline ends. In germline, CDR1 is SNHLY, CDR2 FYNNEI. This chain's CDR3 is CASSVGRGADEAFF. The CDR3 nucleotides are TGTGCCAGCAGTGTTGGGAGGGGGGCAGATGAAGCTTTCTTT.

The chain carries TRBV10-3 and TRBJ2-1; 10 bases are a match to TRBD2. CDR3 length: 16 residues. Germline V lookup: CDR1 ENHRY, CDR2 SYGVKD. V dropped 0 bases and J dropped 9; count of bases not matched to a gene: 8. In nucleotides, the CDR3 is TGTGCCATCAGTGAGTCGAATCTAGCGGGAGTTGGTGAGCAGTTCTTC. This gives the protein CAISESNLAGVGEQFF.

The CDR3 loop is CASSQEALRDNSNQPQHF. The CDR3 DNA is TGCGCCAGCAGCCAAGAGGCGCTACGGGATAATAGCAATCAGCCCCAGCATTTT. The gene calls are TRBV4-3 and TRBJ1-5; D gene unclear. CDR1 is LGHNA, CDR2 YSLEER, per germline. V was trimmed by 0 bases and J by 0 bases, leaving 15 bases between them. CDR3 length equals 18 residues.

The CDR3 here is CASSIGLLSSGNTIYF. CDR3 nucleotides: TGTGCCAGTAGTATTGGACTCCTGAGCTCTGGAAACACCATATATTTT. J is TRBJ1-3 and V is TRBV19; D remains ambiguous. V lost 3 bases to trimming and J lost 0 bases, with 12 bases between them. Germline values: CDR1 LNHDA, CDR2 SQIVND (reference sequence). The CDR3 covers 16 residues.

The rearrangement uses TRBV19 and TRBJ1-2, with D possibly being TRBD1 (6 bases). The CDR3 runs 14 residues. V lost 5 bases, J lost 2 bases, and 12 bases lay in between. CDR1 and CDR2 (germline): LNHDA, SQIVND (reference sequence). The CDR3 reads CASSAPTGNYGYTF. CDR3 DNA: TGTGCCAGTAGTGCCCCTACAGGGAACTATGGCTACACCTTC.

J is TRBJ1-2 and V is TRBV7-9; 7 bases are a match to TRBD1. Trimming took 5 bases from V and 0 from J; bases not matched to a gene: 3. CDR1 and CDR2 from the germline V gene are SEHNR and FQNEAQ (reference sequence). The length of the CDR3 is 14 residues. The CDR3 DNA reads TGTGCCAGCAGCCTTGGACAGGCTAACTATGGCTACACCTTC. Translating gives CASSLGQANYGYTF. The full variable domain, with the rest looked up from reference TRBV7-9 and TRBJ1-2, is DTGVSQNPRHKITKRGQNVTFRCDPISEHNRLYWYRQTLGQGPEFLTYFQNEAQLEKSRLLSDRFSAERPKGSFSTLEIQRTEQGDSAMYLCASSLGQANYGYTFGSGTRLTVV.

This rearrangement joins TRBV7-6 to TRBJ2-2; no clear D gene. The germline CDR1 and CDR2 sequences are SGHVS and FNYEAQ. This CDR3 region has 16 residues. V dropped 3 bases and J dropped 0 bases, with 11 bases sitting between them. The CDR3, as DNA: TGTGCCAGCAGCTTTCTAGGAGATCCGAACACCGGGGAGCTGTTTTTT. This gives the protein CASSFLGDPNTGELFF.

The chain combines TRBV18 with TRBJ2-3, with D perhaps TRBD2 (6 bases). The CDR3 is made up of 13 amino acids. Per germline, CDR1 KGHSH and CDR2 LQKENI. The V end lost 3 bases, the J end lost 12 bases, and 16 bases lay between the germline ends. This CDR3 reads CASSPSMREGQYF. CDR3 bases: TGTGCCAGCTCACCCTCAATGCGGGAAGGCCAGTATTTT.

This chain joins TRBV7-9 and TRBJ2-1; 11 bases line up with TRBD2. V was clipped by 5 bases and J by 8 bases; unmatched bases: 8. The CDR3 sequence is 15 residues long. Germline loops: CDR1 SEHNR, CDR2 FQNEAQ (reference sequence). This chain's CDR3 is CASSRTSGRADEQFF. CDR3 nucleotide sequence: TGTGCCAGCAGCCGAACTAGCGGGAGAGCTGATGAGCAGTTCTTC.

The gene calls are TRBV7-2 and TRBJ1-1; the D is unclear. Germline V gives CDR1 SGHTA, CDR2 FQGNSA. The CDR3 consists of 13 residues. Trimming stripped 5 bases from V and 0 bases from J, with 7 bases between. CDR3: CASSPHMNTEAFF. The DNA for the CDR3 is TGTGCCAGCAGCCCCCACATGAACACTGAAGCTTTCTTT.

This clone was recorded a few times. The CDR3 DNA is TGTGCCAGCAGCCAACGACTAGCCCCGGAGGAGGATACGCAGTATTTT. This codes for CASSQRLAPEEDTQYF. The gene calls are TRBV16 and TRBJ2-3; 7 positions agree with TRBD2. CDR1 KGHSY and CDR2 FQNENV come from the germline V gene. Losses at the gene ends were 2 bases for V and 6 bases for J; bases not matched to a gene: 11. The CDR3 contains 16 residues.

The V and J genes are TRBV5-8 and TRBJ2-4; D is possibly TRBD1 (6 bases). There are 13 residues in the CDR3. V was pared by 2 bases and J by 6 bases, with 9 bases between. Germline V gene data show CDR1 as SGHTS and CDR2 as YDEGEE. CDR3 sequence reads: CASSLGGRNIQYF. As DNA, the CDR3 is TGTGCCAGCAGCTTAGGGGGAAGAAACATTCAGTACTTC.

This clone was picked up a small number of times. V gene TRBV7-9 combines with J gene TRBJ2-1, with no clear D. The germline V gene encodes CDR1 SEHNR and CDR2 FQNEAQ (reference sequence). With 5 bases removed from V and 9 bases from J, the gap between germline ends came to 14 bases. The CDR3 has 13 residues. CDR3 loop: CASSDSGAPEQFF. The CDR3 nucleotides are TGTGCCAGCAGCGACTCTGGCGCCCCTGAGCAGTTCTTC.

The CDR3 sequence is CASSQDGGPTQYF. CDR3 coding DNA: TGTGCCAGCAGTCAGGACGGAGGACCGACCCAGTACTTC. The chain uses TRBV5-6 and TRBJ2-5, with D perhaps matching TRBD2 (5 bases). CDR1 is SGHDT and CDR2 is YYEEEE in the germline V gene. This CDR3 spans 13 amino acids. V was clipped by 5 bases and J by 7 bases, with 15 bases between them. Drawing the rest from reference TRBV5-6 and TRBJ2-5, the complete variable domain is DAGVTQSPTHLIKTRGQQVTLRCSPKSGHDTVSWYQQALGQGPQFIFQYYEEEERQRGNFPDRFSGHQFPNYSSELNVNALLLGDSALYLCASSQDGGPTQYFGPGTRLLVL.

The gene calls are TRBV3-1 (or the pseudogene TRBV3-2) and TRBJ1-1; TRBD1 is a possible D gene (5 bases). V was cut by 7 bases and J by 4 bases, with 19 bases left in between. The CDR3 runs to 15 residues. Germline assignment: CDR1 LGHDT and CDR2 YNNKEL (reference sequence). CDR3: CASTRMGGRGTEAFF. Here the CDR3 DNA reads TGTGCCAGCACTCGAATGGGGGGACGGGGCACTGAAGCTTTCTTT.

This clone was detected only once. The genes are TRBV9 and TRBJ2-7; TRBD1 agrees at 8 bases. J was trimmed by 3 bases and V by 4 bases; bases with no gene match: 3. The CDR3 consists of 13 residues. Germline CDR1 and CDR2: SGDLS and YYNGEE. This CDR3 is CASSPTGGYEQYF. The CDR3 DNA reads TGTGCCAGCAGCCCTACAGGGGGCTACGAGCAGTACTTC.

This clone was counted only a few times. The chain links TRBV10-2 to TRBJ1-2; TRBD1 might be the D (5 bases). The CDR3 runs to 14 residues. Germline CDR1 and CDR2: WSHSY and SAAADI. The ends were cut back, 2 bases at V and 1 base at J, with 8 bases in the middle. The CDR3 region has the DNA TGCGCCAGCAGTGAGAAGGGGTTTAACTATGGCTACACCTTC. The encoded protein is CASSEKGFNYGYTF.

The V and J genes are TRBV21-1 and TRBJ2-5; TRBD2 reflects the table's D call only, with no check against the DNA. TRBV21-1 is recorded as a pseudogene. The CDR3 totals 14 residues. The CDR3 DNA is TGTGCCAGCAGCAAAGCGGGAGATCCGGAGACCCAGTACTTC. It yields the protein CASSKAGDPETQYF.

The genes are TRBV27 and TRBJ1-2; 8 nucleotides align to TRBD1. Germline assignment: CDR1 MNHEY and CDR2 SMNVEV (reference sequence). This CDR3 has 14 residues. The ends lost 4 bases at V and 4 bases at J; junction bases unmatched: 5. CDR3: CASSSTGGVYGYTF. CDR3 DNA: TGTGCCAGCAGTTCTACAGGGGGAGTCTATGGCTACACCTTC.

The chain links TRBV11-2 to TRBJ1-1; weak D call: TRBD1 (6 bases). Germline values: CDR1 SGHAT, CDR2 FQNNGV. V gave up 6 bases and J gave up 1 base, with 12 bases separating them. CDR3 length equals 14 residues. The CDR3 DNA reads as TGTGCCAGCAGACCCAGGGGACCGAACACTGAAGCTTTCTTT. Translated, it gives CASRPRGPNTEAFF. Drawing the rest from reference TRBV11-2 and TRBJ1-1, the complete variable domain is EAGVAQSPRYKIIEKRQSVAFWCNPISGHATLYWYQQILGQGPKLLIQFQNNGVVDDSQLPKDRFSAERLKGVDSTLKIQPAKLEDSAVYLCASRPRGPNTEAFFGQGTRLTVV.

Concerning this clone: This same CDR3 is encoded by further DNA sequences in the sample. This chain connects TRBV5-1 to TRBJ1-2, with a possible D match to TRBD1 (6 bases). Trimming pared 0 bases from V and 3 bases from J, leaving 6 bases between. This CDR3 is 13 amino acids long. Germline-derived CDR1 and CDR2 are SGHRS and YFSETQ. CDR3 loop: CASSLGQDYGYTF. Here the CDR3 DNA reads TGCGCCAGCAGCTTGGGACAGGACTATGGCTACACCTTC.

This clone occurred once. The V call is TRBV5-1, the J call TRBJ1-3, with D unclear. The CDR3 contains 14 residues. Trimming left V 2 bases short and J 1 base short, with 7 bases between. Germline assignment: CDR1 SGHRS and CDR2 YFSETQ. The CDR3 sequence is CASSFEGSGNTIYF. CDR3 nucleotides: TGCGCCAGCAGCTTTGAGGGATCTGGAAACACCATATATTTT.

The DNA of the CDR3 is TGTGCCAGTAGTATAGGAACAGGGATGGACACTGAAGCTTTCTTT. It specifies CASSIGTGMDTEAFF. This chain joins TRBV19 and TRBJ1-1; D might be TRBD1 (6 bases). There are 15 residues in the CDR3. CDR1 is LNHDA and CDR2 is SQIVND in the germline V gene (reference sequence). V lost 1 base and J lost 3, with 12 bases in between.

The chain combines TRBV27 with TRBJ2-2; TRBD1 matches at 7 bases. This CDR3 spans 15 amino acids. Germline V lookup: CDR1 MNHEY, CDR2 SMNVEV (reference sequence). V trimming: 6 bases; J trimming: 4 bases; junction bases outside the gene matches: 8. In nucleotides, the CDR3 is TGTGCCAGCAGGCGACAGGGCAGCGGCACCGGGGAGCTGTTTTTT. It codes for CASRRQGSGTGELFF.